Listed below are T cell receptor beta chains from one sample, sequenced in a study of T cell responses to AZD1222 COVID-19 vaccine. Profiled with immunoSEQ multiplex PCR; TCRdb holds only in-frame clones, not every one. The repertoire includes approximately 150,000 clones, 91% of them detected once, and roughly 7.5% sits in the top ten. Here the sequenced sample was peripheral blood, taken 28 days after the second dose of the MenACWY control vaccine. These receptors all stem from an adult who received the MenACWY meningococcal vaccine as a control. Each CDR3 is given with its conserved first and last residue. Fields, in order: CDR3 DNA, CDR3 protein, J gene, clone size, V gene, D gene. A D gene is named only where the DNA matches it firmly. Size is stated for part of the rows, as once, few or many counts, or as a class when the clone is expanded.

DNA: TGTGCCAGCAGCCGGGGGTCCGGCAATCAGCCCCAGCATTTT
CDR3: CASSRGSGNQPQHF
J: TRBJ1-5
size: NA
V: TRBV6-2/TRBV6-3
D: NA

DNA: TGCGCCAGCAGCTTGGTGGTTACCTATGGCTACACCTTC
CDR3: CASSLVVTYGYTF
J: TRBJ1-2
size: NA
V: TRBV5-1
D: NA

DNA: TGTGCCAGCAGCCCAACCTATAATTCACCCCTCCACTTT
CDR3: CASSPTYNSPLHF
J: TRBJ1-6
size: NA
V: TRBV6-2/TRBV6-3
D: NA

DNA: TGTGCCAGCAGCTTAAAACCGCAACCAAACAATTCACCCCTCCACTTT
CDR3: CASSLKPQPNNSPLHF
J: TRBJ1-6
size: few
V: TRBV7-2
D: NA

DNA: TGCAGCGGAGCCCATAGCTCCTACGAGCAGTACTTC
CDR3: CSGAHSSYEQYF
J: TRBJ2-7
size: NA
V: TRBV29-1
D: NA

DNA: TGTGCCAGCAGCCCGACAGGGCCCACCGGGGAGCTGTTTTTT
CDR3: CASSPTGPTGELFF
J: TRBJ2-2
size: NA
V: TRBV7-3
D: TRBD1

DNA: TGTGCCATAAGCGGTCTGGGGGAGCAGTACTTC
CDR3: CAISGLGEQYF
J: TRBJ2-7
size: once
V: TRBV10-3
D: NA

DNA: TGTGCCAGCAGCGCACAGGGTGATAGTGAAAAACTGTTTTTT
CDR3: CASSAQGDSEKLFF
J: TRBJ1-4
size: NA
V: TRBV7-2
D: NA

DNA: TGCGCCAGCAGCCAAGATACGGGCGCTAACTATGGCTACACCTTC
CDR3: CASSQDTGANYGYTF
J: TRBJ1-2
size: once
V: TRBV4-1
D: NA

DNA: TGTGCCAGTAGTATGGGTACCACTGAAGCTTTCTTT
CDR3: CASSMGTTEAFF
J: TRBJ1-1
size: NA
V: TRBV19
D: NA

DNA: TGTGCCAGCAGCCCACCGGGACAGCTTTCCTACGAGCAGTACTTC
CDR3: CASSPPGQLSYEQYF
J: TRBJ2-7
size: NA
V: TRBV7-2
D: TRBD1

DNA: TGTGCCAGCAGTGAAATGGCACCCGGGGGAGGTTCACCCCTCCACTTT
CDR3: CASSEMAPGGGSPLHF
J: TRBJ1-6
size: NA
V: TRBV6-1
D: NA

DNA: TGTGCCTGGAGTGCGGACAGGGGGAGGAATTATGGCTACACCTTC
CDR3: CAWSADRGRNYGYTF
J: TRBJ1-2
size: NA
V: TRBV30
D: TRBD1

DNA: TGTGCCAGCAGCGCCCCTGTCGGGGGCACAGATACGCAGTATTTT
CDR3: CASSAPVGGTDTQYF
J: TRBJ2-3
size: NA
V: TRBV9
D: NA

DNA: TGTGCCACTAAGACAGGGGGTCCTCTCCAAGAGACCCAGTACTTC
CDR3: CATKTGGPLQETQYF
J: TRBJ2-5
size: NA
V: TRBV10-3
D: TRBD1

DNA: TGTGCCAGCTCACCCCGGACAGACGAAAAACTGTTTTTT
CDR3: CASSPRTDEKLFF
J: TRBJ1-4
size: once
V: TRBV18
D: NA

DNA: TGTGCCAGCAGTTTACCCCAGAATCAGCCCCAGCATTTT
CDR3: CASSLPQNQPQHF
J: TRBJ1-5
size: once
V: TRBV28
D: NA

DNA: TGTGCCAGCAGCTTAGTGCGGTACAGGGACTATGGCTACACCTTC
CDR3: CASSLVRYRDYGYTF
J: TRBJ1-2
size: once
V: TRBV7-2
D: NA

DNA: TGTGCCAGCAGCTCGGGTCAGGCAGGTTACGAGCAGTACTTC
CDR3: CASSSGQAGYEQYF
J: TRBJ2-7
size: NA
V: TRBV7-9
D: NA

DNA: TGTGCCAGTAGTAAAGGGACGGTGAATGGCTACACCTTC
CDR3: CASSKGTVNGYTF
J: TRBJ1-2
size: NA
V: TRBV19
D: NA

DNA: TGTGCCAGCTCACCACCGGGGGGGGGCATCTATAATTCACCCCTCCACTTT
CDR3: CASSPPGGGIYNSPLHF
J: TRBJ1-6
size: NA
V: TRBV18
D: NA

DNA: TGCGCCAGCAGCGGGGGCAGGGGCGGCGACACCATATATTTT
CDR3: CASSGGRGGDTIYF
J: TRBJ1-3
size: NA
V: TRBV5-1
D: NA

DNA: TGTGCCAGCAGGGAACAGGGTGGGCGAATAAATTCACCCCTCCACTTT
CDR3: CASREQGGRINSPLHF
J: TRBJ1-6
size: once
V: TRBV28
D: NA

DNA: TGTGCCAGCAGTTTTGAGGGAGGGACTAATGAAAAACTGTTTTTT
CDR3: CASSFEGGTNEKLFF
J: TRBJ1-4
size: NA
V: TRBV28
D: NA

DNA: TGCGCCAGCAGCCTGAGGGGGCCGGGGGAAAGACTGTTTTTT
CDR3: CASSLRGPGERLFF
J: TRBJ1-4
size: NA
V: TRBV5-1
D: TRBD1

DNA: TGCGCCAGCAGCTTGTCCTCACGGGGTAAAAGCGAGACCCAGTACTTC
CDR3: CASSLSSRGKSETQYF
J: TRBJ2-5
size: NA
V: TRBV5-1
D: NA

DNA: TGTGCCAGCGGAATAGGGACTAGCGGGTACGAGCAGTACTTC
CDR3: CASGIGTSGYEQYF
J: TRBJ2-7
size: NA
V: TRBV3-1/TRBV3-2
D: TRBD2

DNA: TGTGCCAGTACCGACAGGGGGCATCAGCCCCAGCATTTT
CDR3: CASTDRGHQPQHF
J: TRBJ1-5
size: few
V: TRBV19
D: TRBD1

DNA: TGTGCCAGCAGCTTAGAGGTTGGTGGGAGCAATCAGCCCCAGCATTTT
CDR3: CASSLEVGGSNQPQHF
J: TRBJ1-5
size: NA
V: TRBV7-9
D: NA

DNA: TGTGCCAGCAGCGTAGGGATGGGAGGGGGAAACACCATATATTTT
CDR3: CASSVGMGGGNTIYF
J: TRBJ1-3
size: NA
V: TRBV9
D: NA

DNA: TGTGCCAGCAGCACCCTGACAGGGGCCCCCGAGCAGTACTTC
CDR3: CASSTLTGAPEQYF
J: TRBJ2-7
size: NA
V: TRBV7-2
D: TRBD1

DNA: TGCGCCAGCAGCACGGGAGCGGGAGGGCAGGAGCAGTACTTC
CDR3: CASSTGAGGQEQYF
J: TRBJ2-7
size: NA
V: TRBV5-1
D: TRBD2

DNA: TGTGCCAGCAGTTTAGTGGGGGTTCAGCCCCAGCATTTT
CDR3: CASSLVGVQPQHF
J: TRBJ1-5
size: NA
V: TRBV28
D: NA

DNA: TGTGCCAGCAGCCACTTCTCGCGGGGACCCACAGATACGCAGTATTTT
CDR3: CASSHFSRGPTDTQYF
J: TRBJ2-3
size: NA
V: TRBV3-1/TRBV3-2
D: NA

DNA: TGTGCCAGCGCCCCCGGGGGATGGACCGGGGAGCTGTTTTTT
CDR3: CASAPGGWTGELFF
J: TRBJ2-2
size: NA
V: TRBV24-1
D: NA

DNA: TGTGCCACGGACACCGGGGAGCTGTTTTTT
CDR3: CATDTGELFF
J: TRBJ2-2
size: NA
V: TRBV7-9
D: NA

DNA: TGTGCCAGCAGCCCGGGGGGTATAAGGGATTCACCCCTCCACTTT
CDR3: CASSPGGIRDSPLHF
J: TRBJ1-6
size: NA
V: TRBV7-3
D: NA

DNA: TGTGCCAGCAGCTGGACCTCTCGGGGAGCCTATAATTCACCCCTCCACTTT
CDR3: CASSWTSRGAYNSPLHF
J: TRBJ1-6
size: NA
V: TRBV28
D: NA

DNA: TGTGCCAGCAGCATTAGCGGGCCCACAGATACGCAGTATTTT
CDR3: CASSISGPTDTQYF
J: TRBJ2-3
size: few
V: TRBV27
D: TRBD2

DNA: TGCAGCGGGAGACAGGGGCTTGACTATGGCTACACCTTC
CDR3: CSGRQGLDYGYTF
J: TRBJ1-2
size: NA
V: TRBV29-1
D: TRBD1

DNA: TGTGCCAGCAGTTCCTCCCAGGGACAGGGTGAAGCTTTCTTT
CDR3: CASSSSQGQGEAFF
J: TRBJ1-1
size: NA
V: TRBV28
D: TRBD1

DNA: TGCGCCAGCAGCTTGACTAGCGGGACCTACGAGCAGTACTTC
CDR3: CASSLTSGTYEQYF
J: TRBJ2-7
size: NA
V: TRBV5-1
D: TRBD2

DNA: TGTGCCAGCAGCTTAATGGGACGGGCAGATACGCAGTATTTT
CDR3: CASSLMGRADTQYF
J: TRBJ2-3
size: NA
V: TRBV7-3
D: NA

DNA: TGCAGCGTTCGGATTAGCGGGAGTGAAGATACGCAGTATTTT
CDR3: CSVRISGSEDTQYF
J: TRBJ2-3
size: NA
V: TRBV29-1
D: TRBD2

DNA: TGTGCCAGCAGCTTGGCGGCAGTCAATAGCAATCAGCCCCAGCATTTT
CDR3: CASSLAAVNSNQPQHF
J: TRBJ1-5
size: NA
V: TRBV5-5
D: NA

DNA: TGTGCCACCAGCAGGACAGGCCAAGAGACCCAGTACTTC
CDR3: CATSRTGQETQYF
J: TRBJ2-5
size: once
V: TRBV15
D: NA

DNA: TGTGCCATCGCGGTCGGGACAGCCTACAATGAGCAGTTCTTC
CDR3: CAIAVGTAYNEQFF
J: TRBJ2-1
size: NA
V: TRBV10-3
D: TRBD1

DNA: TGCGCCAGCAGGTACGGACAGCAGGATCAGCCCCAGCATTTT
CDR3: CASRYGQQDQPQHF
J: TRBJ1-5
size: NA
V: TRBV5-1
D: NA

DNA: TGTGCCAGCAGCCCTGGGGGTGGCAGGGGAGGCGAAAAACTGTTTTTT
CDR3: CASSPGGGRGGEKLFF
J: TRBJ1-4
size: few
V: TRBV5-4
D: NA

DNA: TGTGCCAGCAGCCCGGGACTAGCGGGGGGCCAAGAGACCCAGTACTTC
CDR3: CASSPGLAGGQETQYF
J: TRBJ2-5
size: NA
V: TRBV7-2
D: TRBD2

DNA: TGTGCCAGCAGCTTAGGGCCGGGCCTAGGAGAGCAGTACTTC
CDR3: CASSLGPGLGEQYF
J: TRBJ2-7
size: NA
V: TRBV7-2
D: NA

DNA: TGTGCCAGCAGTCCCCAGACAGGGAGGGCCTACGAGCAGTACTTC
CDR3: CASSPQTGRAYEQYF
J: TRBJ2-7
size: NA
V: TRBV27
D: NA

DNA: TGTGCCAGCAGCTCCCCGCTAGACGGACCTAATTCACCCCTCCACTTT
CDR3: CASSSPLDGPNSPLHF
J: TRBJ1-6
size: NA
V: TRBV5-4
D: NA

DNA: TGTGCCAGCAGTTTCCCCCCTCACAATGAGCAGTTCTTC
CDR3: CASSFPPHNEQFF
J: TRBJ2-1
size: medium-sized
V: TRBV28
D: NA

DNA: TGCAGCGTTGGGGACAGGGGAAATGAAAAACTGTTTTTT
CDR3: CSVGDRGNEKLFF
J: TRBJ1-4
size: NA
V: TRBV29-1
D: TRBD1

DNA: TGCGCCAGCAGCGCCCGCGGGGGGCTGGAGACCCAGTACTTC
CDR3: CASSARGGLETQYF
J: TRBJ2-5
size: NA
V: TRBV5-1
D: TRBD2

DNA: TGTGCCAGCAGCTTACGGCTTCGCGAGCAGTACTTC
CDR3: CASSLRLREQYF
J: TRBJ2-7
size: NA
V: TRBV7-2
D: NA

DNA: TGTGCCAGCAGCTTGGGGGGATGGGGCGGGAGCTCGCAGTTCTTC
CDR3: CASSLGGWGGSSQFF
J: TRBJ2-1
size: NA
V: TRBV5-8
D: TRBD2

DNA: TGTGCCAGCAGCTCGGGGGGGGTCCACTCCTATAATTCACCCCTCCACTTT
CDR3: CASSSGGVHSYNSPLHF
J: TRBJ1-6
size: once
V: TRBV3-1/TRBV3-2
D: NA